These T cell receptor beta chains were read from a single sample in a study of blood T cell repertoires in COVID-19. Assay: immunoSEQ multiplex PCR; the TCRdb copy retains only in-frame clones and omits some. The sample holds under 250,000 clones, about three quarters seen once. Material: peripheral blood. These receptors originate from a woman between 65 and 79 years old with acute or convalescent COVID-19. Both conserved end residues are part of each CDR3.

v_call cdr3_aa
TRBV6-5 CASSQETSGRLYF
TRBV3-1/TRBV3-2 CASSQLTGEKLFF
TRBV7-6 CASTSRQGGATEAFF
TRBV27 CASSQDRWGETQYF
TRBV2 CASSEVLPNQPQHF
TRBV7-2 CASSPGQGRETQYF
TRBV11-1 CASSNGQGLSYTEAFF
TRBV6-2/TRBV6-3 CASSSRPGSPYNEQFF
TRBV27 CASSRTGIYENTEAFF
TRBV30 CAWTTSGNNEQFF
TRBV6-2/TRBV6-3 CASSYSARRVTDTQYF
TRBV28 CASSPTRRQRPTHEQYF
TRBV29-1 CSVELTGAYEQYF
TRBV7-9 CASSKEGAFVEGYGYTF
TRBV5-4 CASSLAVRGLNNEQFF
TRBV30 CAWSSGVNAAGELFF
TRBV28 CASSPLQGAAYNEQFF
TRBV28 CASSIDRVNSPLHF
TRBV2 CASSGTSDTDTQYF
TRBV18 CASSPRTGGITEAFF
TRBV2 CASRRTSGNTGELFF
TRBV5-1 CASSGGQGGGYTF
TRBV28 CASTPPGTPRYEQYF
TRBV18 CASSSAGDREQFF
TRBV27 CASSLAASTDTQYF
TRBV9 CASSEEPGVGTEAFF
TRBV2 CASSEGLAGVAEQFF
TRBV9 CASSVGRGTDTQYF
TRBV19 CASSFEGQENYGYTF
TRBV28 CASSSGASGLDTQYF
TRBV5-1 CASSLDGGSTDTQYF
TRBV9 CASSAGTGFYGYTF
TRBV6-5 CASSYGHEQFF
TRBV11-1 CASRPYTNSPLHF
TRBV25-1 CASTSQGKEKLFF
TRBV24-1 CATSERDREKLFF
TRBV30 CAWSEGGLAHQETQYF
TRBV19 CASSHLDLAGPRMNTGELFF
TRBV2 CASSGETGGKQYF
TRBV7-2 CASSQQGKGEKLFF
TRBV2 CASRGTGWMTPQHF
TRBV6-2/TRBV6-3 CASSYSPTSGGYNEQFF
TRBV24-1 CATSEPGQEKLFF
TRBV27 CASSRGLAGTTHTQYF
TRBV29-1 CSVGGTGGSYEQYF
TRBV2 CASSVQGHEQFF
TRBV10-3 CAIRTDRGTGGYTF
TRBV5-1 CASSLGDRGNEQFF